The source of this T cell receptor (beta chain) is a study of T-cell reconstitution after alpha-beta-depleted transplantation in children. Study-wide results and caveats: Among T cells one year after transplant, newly produced cells accounted for most counts and diversity. Some patients owed their high day-60 TCRbeta diversity to surviving recipient T cells and thymic progenitors. Several hundred expanded graft clones reportedly gave rise to the alpha-beta T cells present about two months after transplant.

Unique molecular identifiers were incorporated into the prepared TCRbeta library. TCRdb re-called the PCR reads with MiXCR, one entry per CDR3 protein. The sample records some 440,000 distinct CDR3 sequences, 15% to 20% being singletons. Per the germline V gene, CDR1 is SQVTM and CDR2 is ANQGSEA. The V end was cut by 4 bases, the J end by 3 bases, with 7 bases between. The CDR3 length is 12 residues. Ten or more counts support this clonotype. Antigen unknown. The sample consisted of PBMCs, mostly from graft donor cells, taken 360 days after TCRalphabeta/CD19-depleted stem cell transplant. The chain uses TRBV29-1 and TRBJ2-1, with D tentatively TRBD1 or TRBD2 (5 bases each). The sequence was obtained from a boy less than two years old who had a stem cell transplant for Wiskott-Aldrich syndrome, so the T cells may come from the graft donor. CDR3 coding DNA: TGCAGCGTTGGGGACCGCTACAATGAGCAGTTCTTC. Amino acid sequence: CSVGDRYNEQFF.